This T cell receptor beta chain was recorded in a study of shared clonotypes between healthy human individuals. Germline CDR1 is SEHNR and CDR2 is FQNEAQ (reference sequence). The V end lost 3 bases, the J end lost 6 bases, and 6 bases lay between the germline ends. The CDR3 is made up of 12 amino acids. TCRdb keeps only in-frame clones here, not all; method: immunoSEQ multiplex PCR. The sample comprises roughly 1 million clones, about 77% of which are singletons, and about 1.5% rests with the top ten. The sequence came from a young man in good health. The chain is built from TRBV7-9 and TRBJ2-1; D possibly corresponds to TRBD1 (6 bases). The sequencing sample was made of memory CD4+ T cells sorted from blood. As for subset: CD45RA-negative fraction. CDR3 loop: CASSLGANEQFF. CDR3 coding DNA: TGTGCCAGCAGCTTGGGGGCCAATGAGCAGTTCTTC. The whole variable domain, remainder taken from reference TRBV7-9 and TRBJ2-1, is DTGVSQNPRHKITKRGQNVTFRCDPISEHNRLYWYRQTLGQGPEFLTYFQNEAQLEKSRLLSDRFSAERPKGSFSTLEIQRTEQGDSAMYLCASSLGANEQFFGPGTRLTVL.